These 14 T cell receptor beta chains share one sample of origin, sequenced in a study of blood T cell repertoires in COVID-19. Profiled with immunoSEQ multiplex PCR; TCRdb holds only in-frame clones, not every one. The table shows over 150,000 clones, with about four fifths occurring only once. The specimen sequenced was PBMCs or T cells enriched from blood (not recorded which). The receptors stem from a man aged 40-49 years who had recovered from COVID-19.

This chain uses TRBV11-2 with TRBJ2-7; D is perhaps TRBD1 (5 bases). V gave up 1 base and J gave up 7 bases, with 20 bases separating them. Germline assignment: CDR1 SGHAT and CDR2 FQNNGV. This CDR3 contains 16 residues. The CDR3 loop is CASSLAVGHLSREQYF. CDR3 sequence (DNA): TGTGCCAGCAGCTTAGCCGTAGGACACCTCAGCAGGGAGCAGTACTTC.

This clone was observed at least ten times. This rearrangement joins TRBV28 to TRBJ1-1, with TRBD1 identical over 8 bases. J lost 1 base, V lost 7 bases, and 5 bases had no gene match. The length of the CDR3 is 14 residues. Germline CDR1 MDHEN, CDR2 SYDVKM. CDR3 loop: CASTGDRGNTEAFF. CDR3 nucleotide sequence: TGTGCCAGCACCGGAGACAGGGGGAACACTGAAGCTTTCTTT.

J is TRBJ2-1 and V is TRBV5-1; 12 bases align to TRBD2. The CDR3 has 16 residues. V shed 2 bases and J 7 bases; nucleotides not matched to a gene: 7. Germline V gives CDR1 SGHRS, CDR2 YFSETQ. As DNA, the CDR3 is TGCGCCAGCAGCTTCCAGACTAGCGGGAGTTCAAATGAGCAGTTCTTC. It encodes CASSFQTSGSSNEQFF.

This clone was seen just once. The chain is built from TRBV14 and TRBJ1-2; no clear D gene. Trimming left V 6 bases short and J 7 bases short, with 15 bases between. The CDR3 length is 13 residues. Germline-derived CDR1 and CDR2 are SGHDN and FVKESK. CDR3 sequence reads: CASSPGRLSGYTF. DNA of the CDR3: TGTGCCAGCAGTCCCGGGAGATTGAGTGGCTACACCTTC.

The chain joins TRBV19 to TRBJ1-5, with D uncertain. Germline V CDR1 and CDR2: LNHDA, SQIVND (reference sequence). This CDR3 is built from 15 residues. The V end lost 2 bases, the J end lost 0 bases, and 8 bases lay between the germline ends. CDR3 in amino acids: CASSITPYSNQPQHF. The CDR3 DNA follows: TGTGCCAGTAGTATAACGCCCTATAGCAATCAGCCCCAGCATTTT.

J is TRBJ1-2 and V is TRBV9; tentative D call: TRBD1 (6 bases). The CDR3 has 16 residues. Between the trimmed V and J ends, which lost 0 bases and 3 bases, there was a span of 15 bases. Looked up from germline, CDR1 is SGDLS and CDR2 is YYNGEE. The CDR3 DNA sequence: TGTGCCAGCAGCGTAGAACAGGGAATCCGGCACTATGGCTACACCTTC. This sequence encodes CASSVEQGIRHYGYTF.

The V call is TRBV19, the J call TRBJ1-5, with D unclear. Germline CDR1 reads LNHDA; CDR2 reads SQIVND (reference sequence). V lost 8 bases to trimming and J lost 6 bases, with 11 bases between them. CDR3 size: 12 residues. CDR3 coding DNA: TGTGCCAGTGGCCTTGGGCTTCAGCCCCAGCATTTT. Translation gives CASGLGLQPQHF. Variable domain in full (rest from reference TRBV19 and TRBJ1-5): DGGITQSPKYLFRKEGQNVTLSCEQNLNHDAMYWYRQDPGQGLRLIYYSQIVNDFQKGDIAEGYSVSREKKESFPLTVTSAQKNPTAFYLCASGLGLQPQHFGDGTRLSIL.

The table lists this clone with a count of one. The J gene is TRBJ2-2, the V gene TRBV9, with unresolved D. The CDR3 contains 15 residues. CDR1 and CDR2 (germline): SGDLS, YYNGEE. The V and J ends lost 4 bases and 1 base respectively, with 11 bases between them. The CDR3 region is CASSRAGGNTGELFF. The CDR3 region has the DNA TGTGCCAGCAGCCGAGCCGGCGGGAACACCGGGGAGCTGTTTTTT.

CDR3 loop: CASSSNRLAPYTDTQYF. Written as DNA, the CDR3 is TGTGCCAGCAGCTCCAACCGACTAGCGCCATACACAGATACGCAGTATTTT. V usage is TRBV7-9 and J usage is TRBJ2-3; 8 bases map to TRBD2. From germline, CDR1 is SEHNR and CDR2 FQNEAQ (reference sequence). The CDR3 length is 17 residues. J lost 2 bases, V lost 4 bases, and 11 bases had no gene match.

V and J are TRBV6-2 or TRBV6-3 and TRBJ2-2; no clear D. With 2 bases removed from V and 1 base from J, the gap between germline ends came to 14 bases. CDR3 length equals 17 residues. Per germline, CDR1 MNHEY and CDR2 SVGEGT. The CDR3 spells CASSYVAYAVNTGELFF. CDR3 coding DNA: TGTGCCAGCAGTTACGTCGCGTATGCGGTGAACACCGGGGAGCTGTTTTTT.

The J gene is TRBJ1-2, the V gene TRBV6-6; 8 bases map to TRBD1. CDR1 MNHNY and CDR2 SVGAGI come from the germline V gene (reference sequence). This CDR3 is 17 amino acids long. V was pared by 5 bases and J by 4 bases, with 15 bases of the junction left unmatched. The CDR3 DNA reads as TGTGCCAGCAGTCAAACAGGGGGGGCAGGGATAGGCTATGGCTACACCTTC. Translating it yields CASSQTGGAGIGYGYTF.

CDR3 loop: CASSAQSPTSRDTQYF. As DNA, the CDR3 is TGTGCCAGCAGCGCCCAGAGCCCCACTAGTAGAGATACGCAGTATTTT. The V and J genes are TRBV9 and TRBJ2-3; the D gene is possibly TRBD2 (5 bases). The CDR3 extends over 16 amino acids. The V and J ends lost 3 bases and 5 bases respectively, with 19 bases between them. Germline V gene data show CDR1 as SGDLS and CDR2 as YYNGEE.

The rearrangement links TRBV5-8 to TRBJ2-4; 10 nucleotides align to TRBD1. The CDR3 runs to 17 residues. With 4 bases clipped from V and 2 bases from J, the junction kept 9 bases outside the gene matches. Germline lookup yields CDR1 SGHTS and CDR2 YDEGEE. CDR3 sequence: CASSPKTGGLTKNIQYF. The CDR3 region has the DNA TGTGCCAGCAGCCCGAAGACAGGGGGCCTGACCAAAAACATTCAGTACTTC.

The chain joins TRBV6-5 to TRBJ1-6; 7 bases fit TRBD1. Losses at the gene ends were 6 bases for V and 9 bases for J; bases not matched to a gene: 8. Looked up from germline, CDR1 is MNHEY and CDR2 is SVGAGI. This CDR3 is built from 14 residues. CDR3 in amino acids: CASSPDRATSPLHF. The CDR3 DNA follows: TGTGCCAGCAGCCCCGACAGGGCGACTTCACCCCTCCACTTT.